One sample yielded the 29 T cell receptor beta chains listed below, sequenced in a study of T cell clones after liver transplantation. Sequencing used immunoSEQ multiplex PCR; TCRdb keeps in-frame clones, though not all of them. The table records 99,000 or so clones, 82% of them present only once. Sequencing was performed on CD4+ T cells from blood, taken before liver transplant. The receptors were gathered from a human donor who received a liver transplant.

This sequence joins TRBV28 and TRBJ1-2; the D gene is possibly TRBD1 (6 bases). The V gene's germline CDR1 is MDHEN and CDR2 SYDVKM. Trimming took off 6 bases at V and 6 bases at J, with 20 bases between the two ends. The CDR3 has 15 amino acids. The CDR3 loop reads CASRRPLRGLDGYTF. CDR3 nucleotide sequence: TGTGCCAGCAGACGACCTCTCAGGGGCCTGGATGGCTACACCTTC.

The rearrangement joins TRBV15 to TRBJ1-4; 7 bases match TRBD1. The CDR3 is made up of 13 amino acids. Per the germline V gene, CDR1 is LNHNV and CDR2 is YYDKDF (reference sequence). J lost 5 bases, V lost 8 bases, and 5 bases had no gene match. CDR3: CATQTGRNEKLFF. The CDR3, as DNA: TGTGCCACCCAGACAGGGAGGAATGAAAAACTGTTTTTT.

The CDR3 DNA reads as TGTGCCAGCGGGGGACAAACGGGCCCCTACGAGCAGTACTTC. Amino acid sequence: CASGGQTGPYEQYF. V usage is TRBV7-2 and J usage is TRBJ2-7, with D perhaps TRBD1 (6 bases). Between the trimmed V and J ends, which lost 8 bases and 2 bases, there was a span of 16 bases. The length of the CDR3 is 14 residues. Germline loops: CDR1 SGHTA, CDR2 FQGNSA. Supplemented by reference TRBV7-2 and TRBJ2-7, the full variable domain reads GAGVSQSPSNKVTEKGKDVELRCDPISGHTALYWYRQSLGQGLEFLIYFQGNSAPDKSGLPSDRFSAERTGGSVSTLTIQRTQQEDSAVYLCASGGQTGPYEQYFGPGTRLTVT.

The V gene is TRBV4-3, the J gene TRBJ1-6, with D unclear. CDR1 is LGHNA, CDR2 YSLEER, per germline. V dropped 4 bases and J dropped 8 bases, with 12 bases sitting between them. The CDR3 loop spans 14 amino acids. The CDR3 coding sequence is TGCGCCAGCAGCCGAGACGGGAGGGATTCACCCCTCCACTTT. It translates to CASSRDGRDSPLHF.

This clone was recorded a few times. For the CDR3, the DNA is TGTGCCAGCAGCCAACGGACAGGTGTGGAGACCCAGTACTTC. Translating it yields CASSQRTGVETQYF. J is TRBJ2-5 and V is TRBV11-2, with 7 nucleotides matching TRBD1. The V gene end was trimmed by 5 bases and the J gene end by 5 bases; junction bases not matched to a gene: 8. The CDR3 has 14 amino acids. Germline assignment: CDR1 SGHAT and CDR2 FQNNGV.

The table lists this clone with a count of one. The V and J genes are TRBV30 and TRBJ2-1; 7 bases map to TRBD2. This CDR3 is 16 amino acids long. Germline trimming cut 0 bases from V and 5 bases from J; bases unmatched to any gene: 10. The V gene's germline CDR1 is GTSNPN and CDR2 SVGIG (reference sequence). Here the CDR3 DNA reads TGTGCCTGGAGTGTACACGCGGGAGTTTTACACAATGAGCAGTTCTTC. Protein product: CAWSVHAGVLHNEQFF.

The chain uses TRBV9 and TRBJ2-7; D unclear. This CDR3 has 12 amino acids. CDR1 SGDLS and CDR2 YYNGEE come from the germline V gene. Trimming left V 5 bases short and J 4 bases short, with 10 bases between. The CDR3 nucleotides are TGTGCCAGCAGATCGTCCATTTACGAGCAGTACTTC. It is translated as CASRSSIYEQYF.

This clone was seen only once. The J gene is TRBJ1-1, the V gene TRBV6-1, with TRBD1 as a possible D gene (6 bases). Trimming removed 5 bases from V and 0 bases from J, with 10 bases in between. Germline V CDR1 and CDR2: MNHNS, SASEGT. The CDR3 totals 14 residues. The CDR3 reads CASSMDRLNTEAFF. CDR3 nucleotide sequence: TGTGCCAGCAGTATGGACAGATTGAACACTGAAGCTTTCTTT.

This chain uses TRBV7-8 with TRBJ2-7, with TRBD2 matching over 15 bases. The CDR3 loop spans 15 amino acids. Germline CDR1 reads SGHVS; CDR2 reads FQNEAQ. V dropped 4 bases and J dropped 7; count of bases not matched to a gene: 5. CDR3 sequence: CASSWTSGRAGEQYF. CDR3 coding DNA: TGTGCCAGCAGCTGGACTAGCGGGAGGGCGGGTGAGCAGTACTTC.

The V and J genes are TRBV6-4 and TRBJ1-2, with TRBD1 as a possible D gene (5 bases). Trimming took 4 bases from V and 5 from J, leaving 11 bases between them. The CDR3 totals 13 residues. In germline, CDR1 is MRHNA, CDR2 SNTAGT. The CDR3 bases are TGTGCCAGCAGTGTCGGGCAGGGATATGGCTACACCTTC. It is translated as CASSVGQGYGYTF.

This clone was observed at least ten times. The J gene is TRBJ1-2, the V gene TRBV18; no definite D call. V lost 4 bases and J 4 bases, leaving 13 bases between the germline ends. The CDR3 is 14 residues long. CDR1 is KGHSH, CDR2 LQKENI, per germline. CDR3 nucleotides: TGTGCCAGCTCACTCTTGGACGATTCCTATGGCTACACCTTC. Translation gives CASSLLDDSYGYTF.

V and J are TRBV2 and TRBJ2-7; 8 positions match TRBD1. CDR1 is SNHLY, CDR2 FYNNEI, per germline. V shed 6 bases and J 5 bases; nucleotides not matched to a gene: 6. The CDR3 contains 13 residues. The CDR3 protein is CASRAGQVNEQYF. For the CDR3, the DNA is TGTGCCAGCAGGGCGGGACAGGTGAACGAGCAGTACTTC.

The chain joins TRBV14 to TRBJ2-7; 12 positions match TRBD2. The ends lost 4 bases at V and 2 bases at J; junction bases unmatched: 3. The CDR3 totals 15 residues. Germline assignment: CDR1 SGHDN and CDR2 FVKESK. The CDR3 nucleotides are TGTGCCAGCAGCCGACTAGCGGGAGACACCTACGAGCAGTACTTC. Residues: CASSRLAGDTYEQYF.

The rearrangement uses TRBV28 and TRBJ1-5; weak D call: TRBD1 (5 bases). V was trimmed by 8 bases and J by 4 bases, leaving 15 bases between them. The CDR3 length is 14 residues. Germline V gene sequence: CDR1 MDHEN, CDR2 SYDVKM. This chain's CDR3 is CASLPGPLNQPQHF. The CDR3 DNA follows: TGTGCCAGCCTGCCGGGGCCACTGAATCAGCCCCAGCATTTT. The complete variable domain, with remaining parts taken from reference TRBV28 and TRBJ1-5, reads DVKVTQSSRYLVKRTGEKVFLECVQDMDHENMFWYRQDPGLGLRLIYFSYDVKMKEKGDIPEGYSVSREKKERFSLILESASTNQTSMYLCASLPGPLNQPQHFGDGTRLSIL.

V and J are TRBV18 and TRBJ1-5; D is perhaps TRBD1 (5 bases). The V end was cut by 3 bases, the J end by 0 bases, with 9 bases between. CDR3 length: 15 residues. From germline, CDR1 is KGHSH and CDR2 LQKENI. CDR3 region: CASSPERGSNQPQHF. The DNA for the CDR3 is TGTGCCAGCTCACCGGAGAGGGGTAGCAATCAGCCCCAGCATTTT.

This sequence joins TRBV7-3 and TRBJ2-6; D is possibly TRBD1 or TRBD2 (5 bases each). Between the trimmed V and J ends, which lost 0 bases and 0 bases, there was a span of 9 bases. The CDR3 sequence is 17 residues long. Germline loops: CDR1 SGHTA, CDR2 FQGTGA. The CDR3 bases are TGTGCCAGCAGCTTAACGTTTGGGGGCTCTGGGGCCAACGTCCTGACTTTC. This translates into CASSLTFGGSGANVLTF.

This sequence joins TRBV19 and TRBJ1-1; a weak D match, TRBD1 (6 bases). V was pared by 8 bases and J by 7 bases, with 11 bases between. From germline, CDR1 is LNHDA and CDR2 SQIVND (reference sequence). The CDR3 runs to 11 residues. Here the CDR3 DNA reads TGTGCCAGTTTTGGACAGTTTGAAGCTTTCTTT. Amino acids: CASFGQFEAFF.

V and J are TRBV11-1 and TRBJ1-2; unclear D gene. The CDR3 contains 17 residues. Trimming took off 3 bases at V and 1 base at J, with 18 bases between the two ends. CDR1 and CDR2 (germline): SGHAT, FQDESV (reference sequence). In nucleotides, the CDR3 is TGTGCCAGCAGCTTGTCAGGAGACGCCTACTTTAACTATGGCTACACCTTC. Amino acid sequence: CASSLSGDAYFNYGYTF.

The V and J genes are TRBV7-3 and TRBJ2-3; D not resolved. In germline, CDR1 is SGHTA, CDR2 FQGTGA. The CDR3 has 12 residues. Trimming left V 5 bases short and J 0 bases short, with 3 bases between. Written as DNA, the CDR3 is TGTGCCAGCAGCCTAAGCACAGATACGCAGTATTTT. Amino acid sequence: CASSLSTDTQYF.

The CDR3 sequence: CASSAINSRGANVLTF. The CDR3 coding sequence is TGTGCCAGCAGTGCTATAAACAGCCGTGGGGCCAACGTCCTGACTTTC. The J gene is TRBJ2-6, the V gene TRBV6-1, with no clear D. V lost 4 bases to trimming and J lost 3 bases, with 13 bases between them. This CDR3 contains 16 residues. Germline lookup yields CDR1 MNHNS and CDR2 SASEGT.

The V call is TRBV4-1, the J call TRBJ1-5, with D tentatively TRBD1 (5 bases). V was pared by 0 bases and J by 2 bases, with 5 bases between. CDR1 is MGHRA, CDR2 YSYEKL, per germline. The CDR3 is 14 amino acids. The CDR3, as DNA: TGCGCCAGCAGCCAAGAGGGGGGCAATCAGCCCCAGCATTTT. It encodes CASSQEGGNQPQHF.

CDR3 sequence: CASSYTGGDQPQHF. CDR3 coding DNA: TGTGCCAGCAGTTACACCGGAGGTGATCAGCCCCAGCATTTT. This chain joins TRBV6-5 and TRBJ1-5; D remains unclear. This CDR3 spans 14 amino acids. V lost 2 bases to trimming and J lost 5 bases, with 10 bases between them. Germline V gene sequence: CDR1 MNHEY, CDR2 SVGAGI.

This clone was counted only a few times. The rearrangement links TRBV18 to TRBJ1-2; D remains unclear. V lost 2 bases and J lost 5, with 12 bases in between. The CDR3 covers 14 residues. Per the germline V gene, CDR1 is KGHSH and CDR2 is LQKENI. The CDR3 sequence is CASSPGGRIYGYTF. CDR3 DNA: TGTGCCAGCTCACCAGGTGGAAGGATTTATGGCTACACCTTC.

The chain has TRBV7-8 and TRBJ2-3, with D unclear. The CDR3 loop spans 18 amino acids. V lost 1 base, J lost 4 bases, and 21 bases lay in between. Germline V lookup: CDR1 SGHVS, CDR2 FQNEAQ. The CDR3 spells CASSLGTGRIIRADTQYF. The CDR3 DNA reads as TGTGCCAGCAGCTTAGGTACGGGCCGTATTATAAGGGCAGATACGCAGTATTTT.

The chain is built from TRBV11-2 and TRBJ2-3; 8 bases agree with TRBD2. Germline CDR1 reads SGHAT; CDR2 reads FQNNGV. V lost 5 bases and J lost 4; bases outside the gene matches: 11. The CDR3 sequence is 16 residues long. CDR3 DNA: TGTGCCAGCAGCCTCCGGGAGGGAGTATTTTCAGATACGCAGTATTTT. This translates into CASSLREGVFSDTQYF.

J is TRBJ2-4 and V is TRBV6-1; TRBD1 might be the D (5 bases). V dropped 1 base and J dropped 7 bases, with 17 bases sitting between them. This CDR3 is 16 amino acids long. Germline assignment: CDR1 MNHNS and CDR2 SASEGT. CDR3 DNA sequence: TGTGCCAGCAGTGAAGTAAGGCAGGGAATAAAGAACATTCAGTACTTC. Its translation is CASSEVRQGIKNIQYF.

The rearrangement links TRBV2 to TRBJ2-2, with 10 bases fitting TRBD1. Germline-derived CDR1 and CDR2 are SNHLY and FYNNEI. After removal of 7 bases from V and 4 bases from J, the junction contained 3 bases not matched to a gene. The CDR3 spans 14 residues. The CDR3 DNA sequence: TGTGCCAGCACTGGACAGGGGGGCACCGGGGAGCTGTTTTTT. Translating it yields CASTGQGGTGELFF.

This clone showed up just once. The chain employs TRBV5-1 and TRBJ1-3, with TRBD1 as a possible D gene (5 bases). V lost 1 base and J lost 8, with 7 bases in between. Germline assignment: CDR1 SGHRS and CDR2 YFSETQ. CDR3 size: 12 residues. The CDR3 region is CASSLRGDTIYF. The CDR3 nucleotides read TGCGCCAGCAGCTTGCGAGGGGACACCATATATTTT.

The V and J genes are TRBV9 and TRBJ1-4; D gene ambiguous. This CDR3 spans 14 amino acids. V lost 0 bases to trimming and J lost 5 bases, with 8 bases between them. Germline assignment: CDR1 SGDLS and CDR2 YYNGEE. The DNA of the CDR3 is TGTGCCAGCAGCGTAGGGGCAGGCAATGAAAAACTGTTTTTT. This sequence encodes CASSVGAGNEKLFF.